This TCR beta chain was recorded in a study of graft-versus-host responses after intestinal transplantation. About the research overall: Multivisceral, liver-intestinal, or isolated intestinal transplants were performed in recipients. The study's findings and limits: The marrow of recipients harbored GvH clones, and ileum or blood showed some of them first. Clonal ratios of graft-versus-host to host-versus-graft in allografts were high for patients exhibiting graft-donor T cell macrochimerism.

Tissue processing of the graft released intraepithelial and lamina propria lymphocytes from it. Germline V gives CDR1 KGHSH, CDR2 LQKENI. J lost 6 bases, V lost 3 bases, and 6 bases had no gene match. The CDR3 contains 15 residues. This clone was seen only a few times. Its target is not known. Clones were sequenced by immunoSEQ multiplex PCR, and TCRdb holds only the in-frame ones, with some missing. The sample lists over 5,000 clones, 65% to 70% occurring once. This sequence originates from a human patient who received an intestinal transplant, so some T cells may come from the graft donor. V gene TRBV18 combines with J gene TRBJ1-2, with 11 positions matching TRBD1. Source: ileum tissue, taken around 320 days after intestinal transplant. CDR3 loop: CASSPGQGARNGYTF. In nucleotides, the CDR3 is TGTGCCAGCTCACCCGGACAGGGGGCGCGGAATGGCTACACCTTC.